Given below is one TCR beta chain in context. Its antigen is unknown. This entry comes from a study of T cell repertoires in cytomegalovirus infection. For the study at large: Public signatures in TCR beta pointed to CMV infection and matching HLA type. Broader study findings: The cumulative frequency of public TCR beta families distinguished individuals who carried CMV together with the relevant HLA. CMV-specific TCR beta clonotypes restricted by HLA-C dominated the ex vivo response.

Using its own MiXCR run on the reads, TCRdb lists one record per CDR3 protein. The repertoire consists of 20,000 to 25,000 distinct CDR3 sequences, with around 43% occurring once and the leading ten covering approximately 94%. This sequence originates from a human donor in good health (CMV status not recorded). Some clones in this sample may be carry-over from other donors' samples. The sample in question was CD8+ T cells from cultured PBMCs, obtained from culture after CMV antigen stimulation.

CDR3 nucleotide sequence: TGTGCCAGCAGTTTTGGGACAGGGTCCGAGCAGTTCTTC. The encoded protein is CASSFGTGSEQFF. V and J are TRBV6-2 or TRBV6-3 and TRBJ2-1; 9 bases are a match to TRBD1. J gave up 10 bases and V 4 bases, and 5 bases lay outside the gene matches. The CDR3 spans 13 residues. In germline, CDR1 is MNHEY, CDR2 SVGEGT.